This T cell receptor beta chain is drawn from a study of radiation and T cells in renal cell carcinoma. Specified time point: blood 2 weeks post-SBRT. Indicated treatment: 15 Gy SBRT to primary tumor, nephrectomy 4 weeks later. Method: immunoSEQ multiplex PCR; TCRdb's copy keeps in-frame clones and lacks some. The table has roughly 140,000 clones, over 80% seen once. This CDR3 contains 13 residues. CDR1 and CDR2 from the germline V gene are SGHTA and FQGNSA. J was trimmed by 9 bases and V by 5 bases; bases with no gene match: 7. The chain carries TRBV7-2 and TRBJ2-1, with 7 positions matching TRBD1. The sequence was collected from a woman between 50 and 59 years old with renal cell carcinoma. The input for sequencing was blood, taken from a patient whose treatment included radiotherapy and nephrectomy. CDR3 nucleotide sequence: TGTGCCAGCAGCCCGAGGGGGCGCGTTGAGCAGTTCTTC. It encodes CASSPRGRVEQFF.